This T cell receptor beta chain originates from a study of T-cell memory formation after mild COVID-19. Looking at the study overall: TCR clusters showed largely donor specificity.

The CDR3 has 15 residues. V lost 0 bases to trimming and J lost 3 bases, with 12 bases between them. Looked up from germline, CDR1 is SGHRS and CDR2 is YFSETQ. Findings of the study overall: Clones contracting day 15 to 85 were balanced CD4/CD8; later expanders leaned CD4+. Among CD4+ contracting clones, most were CM and EM, and CD8+ ones EMRA.

This clonotype has a handful of counts. Its specificity is not known. TCRdb ran MiXCR on the 5' RACE reads and lists one entry per CDR3 protein. The data contain over 120,000 distinct CDR3 sequences, roughly 21% of them seen just once; the ten biggest clones take up approximately 2.3%. Sequenced material: PBMCs or a T cell subset sorted from them (not recorded which). This TCR came from an adult woman who had mild COVID-19 (a few samples of this study predate the infection). Cell type and time point are not known. The chain has TRBV5-1 and TRBJ1-1; D may be TRBD1 (5 bases). The CDR3 sequence: CASSLEVRVDTEAFF. The DNA of the CDR3 is TGCGCCAGCAGCTTGGAAGTCAGGGTGGACACTGAAGCTTTCTTT.